Each of the 9 T cell receptor beta chains below was sequenced from the same sample in a study of regulatory T cells in long-lasting Graves disease. Time point meaning: persistent/refractory GD, antithyroid drugs over 5 years with positive TRAb. The TCR library was made from RNA extracted from PBMCs. Arm-PCR with iRepertoire HTBI primers amplified the CDR3 regions for these TCR beta libraries. TCRdb recomputed calls from the multiplex PCR reads with MiXCR, one row per CDR3 protein. This sample yields around 340,000 distinct CDR3 sequences, of which about 18% are seen a single time; less than 35% belongs to the top ten. The input for sequencing was peripheral blood mononuclear cells (PBMCs), taken when the disease was refractory, from a patient treated with antithyroid drugs. The receptors stem from a female donor with Graves disease.

About this clonotype itself: This may be a read error: a much more frequent sequence differs by one nucleotide. V usage is TRBV2 and J usage is TRBJ2-7, with 10 bases identical to TRBD2. The CDR3 runs to 15 residues. The J segment lost 3 bases and the V segment lost 8 bases, leaving 10 bases of the junction unmatched. The V gene's germline CDR1 is SNHLY and CDR2 FYNNEI. CDR3 amino acids: CASGRTGTSVYEQYF. CDR3 bases: TGTGCCAGCGGTCGCACCGGGACTAGCGTCTACGAGCAGTACTTC.

This clonotype was detected a few times. The V gene is TRBV5-1, the J gene TRBJ2-2, with D uncertain. Germline V gives CDR1 SGHRS, CDR2 YFSETQ. The CDR3 contains 14 residues. V was clipped by 0 bases and J by 8 bases, with 11 bases between them. CDR3 DNA sequence: TGCGCCAGCAGCTTGGAGGCAGTTAATGGGGAGCTGTTTTTT. It translates to CASSLEAVNGELFF.

This clonotype was seen many times. The genes are TRBV7-3 and TRBJ1-1; D gene unclear. Trimming stripped 1 base from V and 4 bases from J, with 10 bases between. Germline V gene data show CDR1 as SGHTA and CDR2 as FQGTGA. The CDR3 consists of 14 residues. CDR3 bases: TGTGCCAGCAGCTTAATCGATGGGAGCACTGAAGCTTTCTTT. This translates into CASSLIDGSTEAFF.

V usage is TRBV18 and J usage is TRBJ2-7; D might be TRBD1 (6 bases). Between the trimmed V and J ends, which lost 3 bases and 6 bases, there was a span of 12 bases. The CDR3 is 13 residues long. Germline assignment: CDR1 KGHSH and CDR2 LQKENI. The CDR3 sequence is CASSPPGELEQYF. Here the CDR3 DNA reads TGTGCCAGCTCACCGCCAGGGGAGCTCGAGCAGTACTTC.

The chain carries TRBV5-6 and TRBJ2-1, with 8 bases aligning to TRBD1. The CDR3 extends over 16 amino acids. With V trimmed by 3 bases and J by 1 base, 6 bases remained unmatched. CDR1 is SGHDT, CDR2 YYEEEE, per germline. This CDR3 reads CASSYDRGESYNEQFF. The CDR3 DNA reads TGTGCCAGCAGCTATGACAGGGGCGAATCCTACAATGAGCAGTTCTTC.

This clonotype was picked up many times. The V gene is TRBV28, the J gene TRBJ2-2; D may be TRBD1 (5 bases). From germline, CDR1 is MDHEN and CDR2 SYDVKM. Trimming removed 5 bases at V and 5 bases at J, with 18 bases between. The CDR3 has 16 residues. The CDR3 sequence: CASSLLGRAVTGELFF. In DNA form, the CDR3 reads TGTGCCAGCAGTCTTTTGGGCAGGGCGGTAACCGGGGAGCTGTTTTTT.

In this sample, this clonotype turned up many times. The chain joins TRBV29-1 to TRBJ2-3; D gene unclear. V shed 5 bases and J shed 2 bases, with 14 bases lying between them. CDR3 length: 14 amino acids. Germline loops: CDR1 SQVTM, CDR2 ANQGSEA. In DNA form, the CDR3 reads TGCAGCGTTTTCGAGGCCCTCTACACAGATACGCAGTATTTT. This sequence encodes CSVFEALYTDTQYF.

This chain's CDR3 is CASSERGRAEKLFF. In DNA form, the CDR3 reads TGTGCCAGCAGTGAGCGGGGGAGGGCTGAAAAACTGTTTTTT. V gene TRBV2 combines with J gene TRBJ1-4, with a tentative D call TRBD1 (5 bases). Germline CDR1 reads SNHLY; CDR2 reads FYNNEI. The V end was cut by 3 bases, the J end by 7 bases, with 12 bases between. The CDR3 sequence is 14 residues long. Full variable domain (missing parts from reference TRBV2 and TRBJ1-4): EPEVTQTPSHQVTQMGQEVILRCVPISNHLYFYWYRQILGQKVEFLVSFYNNEISEKSEIFDDQFSVERPDGSNFTLKIRSTKLEDSAMYFCASSERGRAEKLFFGSGTQLSVL.

J is TRBJ2-5 and V is TRBV9, with 7 bases identical to TRBD2. Germline CDR1 and CDR2: SGDLS and YYNGEE. V shed 1 base, J shed 2 bases, and the junction held 8 bases outside the gene matches. The CDR3 covers 16 residues. The CDR3 DNA reads as TGTGCCAGCAGCGTATACCCTAGCGGCGGACAAGAGACCCAGTACTTC. It codes for CASSVYPSGGQETQYF.